The sequence of this T cell receptor (beta chain) was determined in a study of T-cell reconstitution after alpha-beta-depleted transplantation in children. Findings of the study overall: Surviving thymic progenitors and recipient T cells were the source of high TCRbeta diversity at day 60 in some patients.

Germline lookup yields CDR1 KGHSH and CDR2 LQKENI. The CDR3 runs to 13 residues. With 8 bases removed from V and 3 bases from J, the gap between germline ends came to 12 bases. Unique molecular identifiers were built into the TCRbeta library. Each CDR3 protein is one row after TCRdb ran MiXCR on the PCR reads. The table lists approximately 800,000 distinct CDR3 sequences, less than 20% of them singletons. The sample holds many counts of this clonotype. Its specificity is not known. The chain uses TRBV18 and TRBJ2-3; D is possibly TRBD2 (6 bases). The source of this sequence is a male patient younger than 18 who had a stem cell transplant for acute lymphoblastic leukemia, so the T cells may come from the graft donor. This sample comprised PBMCs, mostly from graft donor cells, obtained 360 days after TCRalphabeta/CD19-depleted stem cell transplant. CDR3 nucleotide sequence: TGTGCCAGCAGCCCGGGACTTACAGATACGCAGTATTTT. As protein: CASSPGLTDTQYF.